The 5 T cell receptor beta chains presented below share a single source sample, sequenced in a study of technical replicates of blood from several donors (dated by TCRdb to about 2017). Libraries were constructed by the immunoSEQ multiplex PCR assay. This immuneACCESS table, as held by TCRdb, lists in-frame sequences with V and J called but not all clones. Of the missing ones, under half trace to an unresolved V gene in checked studies; the others have no known cause. This sample gives some 89,000 clones in total; approximately 94% of them show up just once. In total, the top ten clones hold about 0.35% of the sample. The sample was T cells isolated from PBMCs. The receptors here all came from a human donor in good health.

The chain is built from TRBV16 and TRBJ2-2, with a weak D call TRBD2 (6 bases). This CDR3 is built from 17 residues. V lost 0 bases, J lost 1 base, and 12 bases lay in between. Per the germline V gene, CDR1 is KGHSY and CDR2 is FQNENV. CDR3 residues: CASSQSATRMNTGELFF. The CDR3 DNA reads TGTGCCAGCAGCCAATCCGCGACTAGAATGAACACCGGGGAGCTGTTTTTT.

DNA for the CDR3: TGCGCCAGCAGCTTGGCAGGTAATCCAGGCTACGAGCAGTACTTC. Translation: CASSLAGNPGYEQYF. The J gene is TRBJ2-7, the V gene TRBV5-1; no firm D call. The CDR3 sequence is 15 residues long. V was shortened by 0 bases and J by 3 bases, with 13 bases between the two germline ends. CDR1 and CDR2 from the germline V gene are SGHRS and YFSETQ.

The rearrangement uses TRBV4-1 and TRBJ2-1; 9 bases are shared with TRBD2. Per germline, CDR1 MGHRA and CDR2 YSYEKL. The CDR3 covers 18 residues. Germline trimming cut 1 base from V and 7 bases from J; bases unmatched to any gene: 14. The CDR3 region is CASSQVGLGREGQNEQFF. The CDR3 nucleotides are TGCGCCAGCAGCCAAGTTGGGCTTGGGCGGGAGGGCCAAAATGAGCAGTTCTTC.

The chain uses TRBV7-9 and TRBJ2-1; maybe TRBD1 (5 bases). V dropped 3 bases and J dropped 1 base, with 10 bases sitting between them. This CDR3 region has 15 residues. The V gene's germline CDR1 is SEHNR and CDR2 FQNEAQ (reference sequence). CDR3 loop: CASSLGPGSYNEQFF. DNA of the CDR3: TGTGCCAGCAGCTTGGGGCCCGGTTCCTACAATGAGCAGTTCTTC.

The genes are TRBV4-1 and TRBJ1-2; D gene unclear. Trimming cost V 1 base and J 6 bases, with 9 bases left between them. CDR1 and CDR2 from the germline V gene are MGHRA and YSYEKL. The CDR3 totals 13 residues. The CDR3 here is CASSQGGSDGYTF. The CDR3 DNA is TGCGCCAGCAGCCAAGGAGGGAGCGATGGCTACACCTTC.